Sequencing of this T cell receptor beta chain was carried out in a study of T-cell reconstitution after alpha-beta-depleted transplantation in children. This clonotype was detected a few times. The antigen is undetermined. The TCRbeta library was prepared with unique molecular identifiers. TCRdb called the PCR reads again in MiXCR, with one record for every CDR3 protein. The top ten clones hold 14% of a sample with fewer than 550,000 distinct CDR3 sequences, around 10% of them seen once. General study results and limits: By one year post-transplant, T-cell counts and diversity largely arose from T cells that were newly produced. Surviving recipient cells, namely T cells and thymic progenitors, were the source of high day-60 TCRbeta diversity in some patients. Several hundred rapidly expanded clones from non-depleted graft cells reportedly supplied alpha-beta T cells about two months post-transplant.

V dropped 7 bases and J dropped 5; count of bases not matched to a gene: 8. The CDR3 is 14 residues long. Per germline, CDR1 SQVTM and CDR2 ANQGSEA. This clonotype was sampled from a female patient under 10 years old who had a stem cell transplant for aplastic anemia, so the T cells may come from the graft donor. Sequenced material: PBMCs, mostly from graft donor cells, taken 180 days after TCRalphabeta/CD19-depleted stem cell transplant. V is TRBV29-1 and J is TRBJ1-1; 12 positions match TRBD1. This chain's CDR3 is CSARDRGLRTEAFF. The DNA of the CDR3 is TGCAGCGCCCGGGACAGGGGGCTAAGAACTGAAGCTTTCTTT.